These 28 T cell receptor beta chains originate from one sample sequenced in a study of blood T cell repertoires in COVID-19. Method: immunoSEQ multiplex PCR; TCRdb's copy keeps in-frame clones and lacks some. The sample records about 250,000 clones, around 90% being singletons. Material: peripheral blood. The source of these receptors is a woman in her sixties or seventies with COVID-19, enrolled during active disease.

The rearrangement links TRBV5-5 to TRBJ1-1; possible D gene TRBD1, 5 bases. Germline loops: CDR1 SGHKS, CDR2 YYEKEE (reference sequence). Trimming cost V 4 bases and J 1 base, with 11 bases left between them. The CDR3 is made up of 14 amino acids. The CDR3 DNA follows: TGTGCCAGCAGCCCGGGAGGGGCGAACACTGAAGCTTTCTTT. It is translated as CASSPGGANTEAFF.

This chain uses TRBV19 with TRBJ1-2; perhaps TRBD1 as D (6 bases). The CDR3 sequence is 14 residues long. Trimming pared 6 bases from V and 3 bases from J, leaving 14 bases between. Per germline, CDR1 LNHDA and CDR2 SQIVND (reference sequence). The CDR3 bases are TGTGCCAGTAGCTTTACAGGGTCGGACTATGGCTACACCTTC. Its translation is CASSFTGSDYGYTF.

V usage is TRBV19 and J usage is TRBJ1-6; 7 nucleotides agree with TRBD1. This CDR3 comprises 15 residues. V shed 5 bases, J shed 6 bases, and the junction held 7 bases outside the gene matches. Germline loops: CDR1 LNHDA, CDR2 SQIVND (reference sequence). The CDR3 spells CASSVPGQLNSPLHF. The DNA of the CDR3 is TGTGCCAGTAGTGTGCCGGGACAGCTTAATTCACCCCTCCACTTT.

V and J are TRBV29-1 and TRBJ1-2, with D tentatively TRBD1 (5 bases). Per the germline V gene, CDR1 is SQVTM and CDR2 is ANQGSEA. The CDR3 contains 13 residues. V was shortened by 4 bases and J by 2 bases, with 11 bases between the two germline ends. The CDR3 loop reads CSVAGSQNYGYTF. The CDR3, as DNA: TGCAGCGTTGCAGGGTCCCAAAACTATGGCTACACCTTC. Variable domain in full (rest from reference TRBV29-1 and TRBJ1-2): SAVISQKPSRDICQRGTSLTIQCQVDSQVTMMFWYRQQPGQSLTLIATANQGSEATYESGFVIDKFPISRPNLTFSTLTVSNMSPEDSSIYLCSVAGSQNYGYTFGSGTRLTVV.

This chain connects TRBV6-6 to TRBJ1-5; weak D call: TRBD1 (6 bases). The CDR3 loop spans 15 amino acids. The V and J ends lost 6 bases and 0 bases respectively, with 12 bases between them. Germline CDR1 reads MNHNY; CDR2 reads SVGAGI (reference sequence). CDR3 DNA sequence: TGTGCCAGCAGATCGGACAGTTATAGCAATCAGCCCCAGCATTTT. It translates to CASRSDSYSNQPQHF.

The chain uses TRBV6-5 and TRBJ1-2; 7 bases are a match to TRBD1. The CDR3 extends over 11 amino acids. Looked up from germline, CDR1 is MNHEY and CDR2 is SVGAGI. Trimming took 10 bases from V and 3 from J; bases not matched to a gene: 2. The CDR3, as DNA: TGTGCCACCGGGACAGACTATGGCTACACCTTC. This gives the protein CATGTDYGYTF.

The V call is TRBV19, the J call TRBJ2-1, with a possible D match to TRBD1 (6 bases). The ends were cut back, 4 bases at V and 1 base at J, with 8 bases in the middle. The CDR3 is 14 amino acids. Germline V gives CDR1 LNHDA, CDR2 SQIVND (reference sequence). Written as DNA, the CDR3 is TGTGCCAGTAGTACAACAGGGTCCTACAATGAGCAGTTCTTC. Translation: CASSTTGSYNEQFF. The entire variable domain, with the rest obtained from reference TRBV19 and TRBJ2-1, is as follows: DGGITQSPKYLFRKEGQNVTLSCEQNLNHDAMYWYRQDPGQGLRLIYYSQIVNDFQKGDIAEGYSVSREKKESFPLTVTSAQKNPTAFYLCASSTTGSYNEQFFGPGTRLTVL.

The chain is built from TRBV18 and TRBJ2-1, with 7 bases fitting TRBD1. Per the germline V gene, CDR1 is KGHSH and CDR2 is LQKENI. V was pared by 5 bases and J by 5 bases, with 15 bases of the junction left unmatched. The CDR3 covers 17 residues. The CDR3 nucleotides read TGTGCCAGCTCATTTTCACAGGGGCCCTCAGCCCACAATGAGCAGTTCTTC. The encoded protein is CASSFSQGPSAHNEQFF.

This chain uses TRBV7-2 with TRBJ1-6; tentative D call: TRBD1 (6 bases). The CDR3 spans 14 residues. V lost 3 bases and J 7 bases, leaving 10 bases between the germline ends. Germline CDR1 and CDR2: SGHTA and FQGNSA. CDR3 loop: CASSLQGSNSPLHF. In DNA, the CDR3 is TGTGCCAGCAGCTTGCAGGGGAGCAATTCACCCCTCCACTTT. Together with reference TRBV7-2 and TRBJ1-6, the CDR3 gives the full variable domain: GAGVSQSPSNKVTEKGKDVELRCDPISGHTALYWYRQSLGQGLEFLIYFQGNSAPDKSGLPSDRFSAERTGGSVSTLTIQRTQQEDSAVYLCASSLQGSNSPLHFGNGTRLTVT.

The chain recombines TRBV7-2 with TRBJ1-1; no clear D. CDR1 is SGHTA, CDR2 FQGNSA, per germline. This CDR3 region has 15 residues. Trimming took 1 base from V and 1 from J, leaving 10 bases between them. Here the CDR3 DNA reads TGTGCCAGCAGCTTAGACCCCACACCGAACACTGAAGCTTTCTTT. It specifies CASSLDPTPNTEAFF.

The J gene is TRBJ2-3, the V gene TRBV10-3; TRBD2 matches 7 bases. There are 13 residues in the CDR3. After removal of 8 bases from V and 2 bases from J, the junction contained 4 bases not matched to a gene. The germline CDR1 and CDR2 sequences are ENHRY and SYGVKD. The CDR3 DNA is TGTGCCATCGGGGCGGGAGTCACAGATACGCAGTATTTT. It translates to CAIGAGVTDTQYF.

CDR3 DNA sequence: TGTGCCATCAGCCGATCGACAGGGGAGGAGACCCAGTACTTC. Its translation: CAISRSTGEETQYF. The chain couples TRBV10-3 to TRBJ2-5; TRBD1 matches at 8 bases. CDR1 is ENHRY and CDR2 is SYGVKD in the germline V gene. Unmatched junction bases numbered 8, after V lost 6 bases and J lost 5 bases. This CDR3 has 14 residues.

The chain recombines TRBV7-3 with TRBJ2-3; D unclear. V lost 0 bases, J lost 5 bases, and 9 bases lay in between. Germline assignment: CDR1 SGHTA and CDR2 FQGTGA. The CDR3 covers 14 residues. CDR3 sequence: CASSLTRSLDTQYF. For the CDR3, the DNA is TGTGCCAGCAGCTTAACACGGAGTTTAGATACGCAGTATTTT.

The chain recombines TRBV18 with TRBJ2-4, with D tentatively TRBD2 (6 bases). The CDR3 sequence is 16 residues long. Trimming cost V 4 bases and J 2 bases, with 15 bases left between them. Germline CDR1 reads KGHSH; CDR2 reads LQKENI. The CDR3 DNA reads TGTGCCAGCTCACTAACAGGCCGCGGGACCAAAAACATTCAGTACTTC. Translation: CASSLTGRGTKNIQYF. The entire variable domain, with the rest obtained from reference TRBV18 and TRBJ2-4, is as follows: NAGVMQNPRHLVRRRGQEARLRCSPMKGHSHVYWYRQLPEEGLKFMVYLQKENIIDESGMPKERFSAEFPKEGPSILRIQQVVRGDSAAYFCASSLTGRGTKNIQYFGAGTRLSVL.

The chain carries TRBV2 and TRBJ1-2; D is possibly TRBD1 (6 bases). The germline V and J ends were trimmed by 2 bases and 8 bases, with 15 bases remaining between them. Germline V gives CDR1 SNHLY, CDR2 FYNNEI. The CDR3 loop spans 14 amino acids. Here the CDR3 reads CASSETQGFQGYTF. The CDR3 bases are TGTGCCAGCAGTGAAACCCAGGGGTTCCAGGGCTACACCTTC.

The V call is TRBV4-1, the J call TRBJ2-2; TRBD2 matches at 15 bases. The CDR3 totals 18 residues. Germline lookup yields CDR1 MGHRA and CDR2 YSYEKL. With 4 bases clipped from V and 0 bases from J, the junction kept 3 bases outside the gene matches. CDR3 sequence: CASSPRTSGGANTGELFF. The CDR3 DNA follows: TGCGCCAGCAGCCCCCGGACTAGCGGGGGGGCGAACACCGGGGAGCTGTTTTTT.

The chain is built from TRBV24-1 and TRBJ2-1; a weak D match, TRBD1 (6 bases). Deletions cut 6 bases from V and 3 bases from J, with 11 bases between. The CDR3 runs to 14 residues. CDR1 is KGHDR and CDR2 is SFDVKD in the germline V gene. The CDR3 here is CATSRGGDYNEQFF. In DNA, the CDR3 is TGTGCCACCAGTCGAGGGGGTGACTACAATGAGCAGTTCTTC.

The chain has TRBV4-3 and TRBJ2-3; 7 bases match TRBD2. This CDR3 has 15 residues. CDR1 and CDR2 from the germline V gene are LGHNA and YSLEER. V was clipped by 5 bases and J by 6 bases; unmatched bases: 11. The CDR3 loop is CASSGYRDYPDTQYF. The DNA for the CDR3 is TGCGCCAGCAGCGGCTACCGGGACTACCCCGATACGCAGTATTTT.

This chain connects TRBV5-4 to TRBJ1-2, with 7 nucleotides matching TRBD1. Per the germline V gene, CDR1 is SGHNT and CDR2 is YYREEE (reference sequence). Trimming took 4 bases from V and 2 from J; bases not matched to a gene: 8. The CDR3 runs to 15 residues. CDR3: CASSPRGTKNYGYTF. In DNA, the CDR3 is TGTGCCAGCAGCCCCAGGGGGACAAAGAACTATGGCTACACCTTC.

This chain connects TRBV6-2 or TRBV6-3 to TRBJ1-1; 9 bases match TRBD1. Germline V lookup: CDR1 MNHEY, CDR2 SVGEGT. The CDR3 has 14 residues. Trimming at V came to 6 bases and at J to 6 bases, leaving 8 bases not matched to a gene. Here the CDR3 DNA reads TGTGCCAGCAGCGGAACAGGGGGCGCGTCTGAAGCTTTCTTT. Amino acids: CASSGTGGASEAFF.

The genes are TRBV6-4 and TRBJ2-7; TRBD2 matches at 15 bases. Per the germline V gene, CDR1 is MRHNA and CDR2 is SNTAGT. With 6 bases clipped from V and 1 base from J, the junction kept 16 bases outside the gene matches. The CDR3 is 20 residues long. The CDR3: CASRNKGLAGGVVASYEQYF. The CDR3 DNA is TGTGCCAGCAGGAACAAGGGACTAGCGGGGGGAGTAGTAGCATCCTACGAGCAGTACTTC.

This CDR3 is CASSPGAALAGGHDTDTQYF. Written as DNA, the CDR3 is TGCGCCAGCAGCCCGGGGGCGGCACTAGCGGGGGGCCACGACACAGATACGCAGTATTTT. This rearrangement joins TRBV5-1 to TRBJ2-3; 12 nucleotides align to TRBD2. Germline loops: CDR1 SGHRS, CDR2 YFSETQ. V trimming: 4 bases; J trimming: 2 bases; junction bases outside the gene matches: 17. There are 20 residues in the CDR3.

The chain joins TRBV7-3 to TRBJ1-6; possible D gene TRBD1, 6 bases. V lost 2 bases and J 10 bases, leaving 15 bases between the germline ends. The CDR3 covers 15 residues. Germline V gives CDR1 SGHTA, CDR2 FQGTGA. CDR3 DNA: TGTGCCAGCAGCTTAGATGGCGGGGGCAACTCACCCCTCCACTTT. Amino acids: CASSLDGGGNSPLHF.

The V gene is TRBV6-6, the J gene TRBJ1-2, with D hard to call. This CDR3 spans 11 amino acids. Per germline, CDR1 MNHNY and CDR2 SVGAGI (reference sequence). Trimming removed 2 bases from V and 5 bases from J, with 3 bases in between. The CDR3, as DNA: TGTGCCAGCAGTTACCGTTATGGCTACACCTTC. Translation gives CASSYRYGYTF.

This chain uses TRBV5-1 with TRBJ2-1; 8 bases are a match to TRBD2. V lost 3 bases, J lost 4 bases, and 6 bases stayed unmatched. The CDR3 has 15 residues. In germline, CDR1 is SGHRS, CDR2 YFSETQ. CDR3 nucleotide sequence: TGCGCCAGCAGCTCGGGGGGGCCGTTATACAATGAGCAGTTCTTC. This gives the protein CASSSGGPLYNEQFF.

This chain joins TRBV2 and TRBJ2-3; D is uncertain. The V and J ends lost 4 bases and 4 bases respectively, with 9 bases between them. Germline V gene lookup returns CDR1 SNHLY and CDR2 FYNNEI. The CDR3 is 13 residues long. CDR3 residues: CASSAELADTQYF. The CDR3 region has the DNA TGTGCCAGCAGTGCCGAACTGGCAGATACGCAGTATTTT.

V gene TRBV5-4 combines with J gene TRBJ2-2; D not certain. Germline V gives CDR1 SGHNT, CDR2 YYREEE (reference sequence). Trimming shortened V by 0 bases and J by 2 bases, and 11 bases separated the two germline ends. This CDR3 comprises 16 residues. The chain's CDR3 is CASSLVPDSNTGELFF. The CDR3 nucleotides read TGTGCCAGCAGCTTGGTGCCAGACTCAAACACCGGGGAGCTGTTTTTT. Complete variable domain (other parts from reference TRBV5-4 and TRBJ2-2): ETGVTQSPTHLIKTRGQQVTLRCSSQSGHNTVSWYQQALGQGPQFIFQYYREEENGRGNFPPRFSGLQFPNYSSELNVNALELDDSALYLCASSLVPDSNTGELFFGEGSRLTVL.

V is TRBV19 and J is TRBJ1-2; D unresolved. This CDR3 is built from 14 residues. CDR1 and CDR2 from the germline V gene are LNHDA and SQIVND (reference sequence). V was cut by 3 bases and J by 1 base, with 9 bases left in between. The CDR3 here is CASSIQQRNYGYTF. The DNA of the CDR3 is TGTGCCAGTAGTATCCAACAACGTAACTATGGCTACACCTTC.